Below, 2 T cell receptor beta chains from the same sample are listed, as sequenced in a study of blood T cell repertoires in COVID-19. TCRdb's copy holds only in-frame clones and misses some; the assay was immunoSEQ multiplex PCR. The top ten clones hold approximately 0.94% of a sample with around 250,000 clones, 89% of them seen once. Sample: peripheral blood. The receptors originated from a woman aged 40 to 55 who had recovered from COVID-19.

This clone appeared many times. The rearrangement joins TRBV6-5 to TRBJ2-7, with D possibly being TRBD1 (6 bases). The V gene lost 5 bases and the J gene lost 2 bases, with 13 bases spanning the gap. The CDR3 is made up of 14 amino acids. Per germline, CDR1 MNHEY and CDR2 SVGAGI. The CDR3 is CASSLDRNTYEQYF. The CDR3 region has the DNA TGTGCCAGCAGTCTAGACAGGAACACCTACGAGCAGTACTTC.

The V gene is TRBV12-3 or TRBV12-4, the J gene TRBJ2-1, with no clear D. With 8 bases removed from V and 7 bases from J, the gap between germline ends came to 6 bases. This CDR3 contains 10 residues. The CDR3 sequence is CASARNEQFF. DNA of the CDR3: TGTGCCAGCGCGAGGAATGAGCAGTTCTTC.